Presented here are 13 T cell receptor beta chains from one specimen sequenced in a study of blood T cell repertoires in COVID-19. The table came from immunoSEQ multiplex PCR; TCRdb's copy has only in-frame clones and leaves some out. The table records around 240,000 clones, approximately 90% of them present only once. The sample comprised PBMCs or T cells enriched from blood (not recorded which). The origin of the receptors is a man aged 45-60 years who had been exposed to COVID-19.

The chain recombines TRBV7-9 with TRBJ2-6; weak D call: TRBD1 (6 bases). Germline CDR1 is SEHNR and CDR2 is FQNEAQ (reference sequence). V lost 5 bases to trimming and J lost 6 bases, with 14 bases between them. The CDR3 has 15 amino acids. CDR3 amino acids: CASSPGQSKANVLTF. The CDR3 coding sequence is TGTGCCAGCAGCCCTGGACAGTCCAAGGCCAACGTCCTGACTTTC. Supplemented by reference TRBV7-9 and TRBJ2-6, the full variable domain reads DTGVSQNPRHKITKRGQNVTFRCDPISEHNRLYWYRQTLGQGPEFLTYFQNEAQLEKSRLLSDRFSAERPKGSFSTLEIQRTEQGDSAMYLCASSPGQSKANVLTFGAGSRLTVL.

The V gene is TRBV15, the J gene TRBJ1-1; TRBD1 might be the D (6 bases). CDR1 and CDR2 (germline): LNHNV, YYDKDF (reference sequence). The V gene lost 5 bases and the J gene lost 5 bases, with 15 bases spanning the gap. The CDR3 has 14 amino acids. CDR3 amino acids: CATSGRRTATEAFF. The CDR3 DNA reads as TGTGCCACCAGCGGACGTCGGACAGCGACTGAAGCTTTCTTT.

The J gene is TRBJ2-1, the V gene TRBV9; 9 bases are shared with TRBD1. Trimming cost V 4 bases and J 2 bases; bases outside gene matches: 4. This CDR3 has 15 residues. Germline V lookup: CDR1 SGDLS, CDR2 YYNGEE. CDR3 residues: CASSSRQGAYNEQFF. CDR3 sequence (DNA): TGTGCCAGCAGCTCCCGACAGGGGGCCTACAATGAGCAGTTCTTC.

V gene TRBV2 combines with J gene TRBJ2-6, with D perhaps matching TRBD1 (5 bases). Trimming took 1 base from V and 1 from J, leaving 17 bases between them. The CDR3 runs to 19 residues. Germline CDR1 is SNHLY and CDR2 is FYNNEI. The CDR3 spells CASSEETFIGDSGANVLTF. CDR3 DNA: TGTGCCAGCAGTGAAGAAACATTTATAGGGGATTCTGGGGCCAACGTCCTGACTTTC.

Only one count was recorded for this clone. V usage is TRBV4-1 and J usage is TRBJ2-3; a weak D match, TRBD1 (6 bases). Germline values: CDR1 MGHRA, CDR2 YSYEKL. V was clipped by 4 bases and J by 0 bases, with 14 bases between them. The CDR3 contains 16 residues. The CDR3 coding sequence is TGCGCCAGCAGCCGCCAACCCAGGGGCAGCACAGATACGCAGTATTTT. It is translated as CASSRQPRGSTDTQYF.

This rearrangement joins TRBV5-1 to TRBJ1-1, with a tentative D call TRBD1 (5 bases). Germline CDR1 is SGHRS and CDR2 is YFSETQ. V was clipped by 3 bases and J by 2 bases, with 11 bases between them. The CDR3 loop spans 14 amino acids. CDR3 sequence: CASSSMGGNTEAFF. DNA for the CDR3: TGCGCCAGCAGCTCAATGGGGGGAAACACTGAAGCTTTCTTT.

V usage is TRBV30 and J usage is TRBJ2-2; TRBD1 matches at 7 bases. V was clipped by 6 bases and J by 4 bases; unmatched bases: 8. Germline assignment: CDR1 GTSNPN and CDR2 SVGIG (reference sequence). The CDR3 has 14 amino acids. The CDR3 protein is CACPGTVLTGELFF. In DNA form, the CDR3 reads TGTGCCTGCCCCGGGACAGTCCTCACCGGGGAGCTGTTTTTT.

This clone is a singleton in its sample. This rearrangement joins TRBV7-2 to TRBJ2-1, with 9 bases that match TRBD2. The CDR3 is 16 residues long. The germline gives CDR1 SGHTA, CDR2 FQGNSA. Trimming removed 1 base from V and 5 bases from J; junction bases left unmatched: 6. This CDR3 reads CASSLVWASGNNEQFF. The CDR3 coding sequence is TGTGCCAGCAGCTTAGTATGGGCTAGCGGGAACAATGAGCAGTTCTTC.

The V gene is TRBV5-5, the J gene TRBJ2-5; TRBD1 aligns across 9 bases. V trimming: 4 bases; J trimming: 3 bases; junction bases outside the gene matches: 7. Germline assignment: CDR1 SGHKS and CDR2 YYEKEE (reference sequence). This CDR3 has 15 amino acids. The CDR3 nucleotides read TGTGCCAGCAGCGCAAGGACAGGGGATGAAGAGACCCAGTACTTC. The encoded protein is CASSARTGDEETQYF.

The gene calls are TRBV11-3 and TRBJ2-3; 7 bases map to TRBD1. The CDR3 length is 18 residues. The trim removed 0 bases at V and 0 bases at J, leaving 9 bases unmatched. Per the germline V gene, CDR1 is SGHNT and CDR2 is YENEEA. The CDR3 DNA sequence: TGTGCCAGCAGCTTAGAGTCACAGGGGCGAGTTAGCACAGATACGCAGTATTTT. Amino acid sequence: CASSLESQGRVSTDTQYF. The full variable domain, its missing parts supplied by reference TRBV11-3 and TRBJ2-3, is EAGVVQSPRYKIIEKKQPVAFWCNPISGHNTLYWYLQNLGQGPELLIRYENEEAVDDSQLPKDRFSAERLKGVDSTLKIQPAELGDSAVYLCASSLESQGRVSTDTQYFGPGTRLTVL.

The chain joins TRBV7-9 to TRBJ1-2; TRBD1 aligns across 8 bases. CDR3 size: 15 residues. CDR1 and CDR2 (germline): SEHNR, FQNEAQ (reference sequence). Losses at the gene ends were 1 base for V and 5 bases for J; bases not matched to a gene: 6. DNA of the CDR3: TGTGCCAGCAGCTTAGATTGGACAGGGAAATATGGCTACACCTTC. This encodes CASSLDWTGKYGYTF.

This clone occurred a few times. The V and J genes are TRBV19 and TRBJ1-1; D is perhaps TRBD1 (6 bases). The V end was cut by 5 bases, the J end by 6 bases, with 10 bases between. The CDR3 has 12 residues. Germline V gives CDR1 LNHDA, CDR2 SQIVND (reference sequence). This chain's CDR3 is CASSPRGPEAFF. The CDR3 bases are TGTGCCAGTAGTCCCAGGGGACCTGAAGCTTTCTTT.

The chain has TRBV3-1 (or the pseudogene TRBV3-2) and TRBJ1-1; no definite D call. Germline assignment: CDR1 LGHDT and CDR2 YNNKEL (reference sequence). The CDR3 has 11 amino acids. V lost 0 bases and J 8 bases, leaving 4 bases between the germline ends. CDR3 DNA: TGTGCCAGCAGCCAAGAGAGGGAAGCTTTCTTT. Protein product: CASSQEREAFF.